These T cell receptor beta chains were read from a single sample in a study of control samples from healthy donors and cancer patients. TCRdb's copy holds only in-frame clones and misses some; the assay was immunoSEQ multiplex PCR. The data hold around 130,000 clones, with approximately 89% observed a single time. Sequencing was carried out using PBMCs. The origin of the receptors is a middle-aged man with head and neck cancer. Each CDR3 is given with its conserved first and last residue. D genes are given only for firm matches. Not every row has a clone size; where given, it reads once, few, many or a size class.

abundance: -
v_gene: TRBV27
len: 16
d_gene: -
j_gene: TRBJ1-6
CDR3aa: CASSLGNPVNNSPLHF
CDR3nt: TGTGCCAGCAGTTTAGGGAACCCAGTGAATAATTCACCCCTCCACTTT

abundance: -
v_gene: TRBV2
len: 16
d_gene: TRBD1
j_gene: TRBJ1-5
CDR3aa: CASLPQRTGVNQPQHF
CDR3nt: TGTGCCAGCCTCCCGCAACGCACAGGGGTCAATCAGCCCCAGCATTTT

abundance: -
v_gene: TRBV6-5
len: 14
d_gene: -
j_gene: TRBJ2-1
CDR3aa: CANQGGSFYNEQFF
CDR3nt: TGTGCCAACCAGGGTGGGAGTTTCTACAATGAGCAGTTCTTC

abundance: -
v_gene: TRBV2
len: 14
d_gene: -
j_gene: TRBJ2-3
CDR3aa: CASTGGVGTDTQYF
CDR3nt: TGTGCCAGCACTGGCGGGGTAGGCACAGATACGCAGTATTTT

abundance: -
v_gene: TRBV12-3/TRBV12-4
len: 13
d_gene: TRBD1
j_gene: TRBJ1-2
CDR3aa: CASSSGGGYGYTF
CDR3nt: TGTGCCAGCAGTTCAGGGGGCGGCTATGGCTACACCTTC

abundance: once
v_gene: TRBV28
len: 12
d_gene: -
j_gene: TRBJ2-1
CDR3aa: CASSPVFNEQFF
CDR3nt: TGTGCCAGCAGTCCCGTCTTCAATGAGCAGTTCTTC

abundance: few
v_gene: TRBV7-2
len: 14
d_gene: TRBD2
j_gene: TRBJ2-5
CDR3aa: CASSLAGGGETQYF
CDR3nt: TGTGCCAGCAGTCTAGCGGGAGGGGGAGAGACCCAGTACTTC

abundance: once
v_gene: TRBV28
len: 17
d_gene: -
j_gene: TRBJ1-1
CDR3aa: CASSSLVLSGFIPEAFF
CDR3nt: TGTGCCAGCAGTAGTCTTGTCCTGTCCGGGTTTATCCCTGAAGCTTTCTTT

abundance: -
v_gene: TRBV19
len: 13
d_gene: -
j_gene: TRBJ1-4
CDR3aa: CASSIWGGEKLFF
CDR3nt: TGTGCCAGTAGTATCTGGGGAGGAGAAAAACTGTTTTTT

abundance: -
v_gene: TRBV5-5
len: 13
d_gene: -
j_gene: TRBJ1-1
CDR3aa: CASSTRGGTEAFF
CDR3nt: TGTGCCAGCAGCACCCGAGGGGGGACAGAAGCTTTCTTT

abundance: -
v_gene: TRBV25-1
len: 17
d_gene: -
j_gene: TRBJ2-1
CDR3aa: CASTDDYDDSIYNEQFF
CDR3nt: TGTGCCAGCACTGACGACTACGATGACAGCATTTACAATGAGCAGTTCTTC

abundance: -
v_gene: TRBV15
len: 12
d_gene: -
j_gene: TRBJ2-1
CDR3aa: CATSRFTGEQFF
CDR3nt: TGTGCCACCAGCAGATTCACGGGGGAGCAGTTCTTC

abundance: once
v_gene: TRBV20-1
len: 11
d_gene: -
j_gene: TRBJ2-1
CDR3aa: CSAAGHNEQFF
CDR3nt: TGCAGTGCAGCCGGTCATAATGAGCAGTTCTTC

abundance: -
v_gene: TRBV30
len: 12
d_gene: -
j_gene: TRBJ1-2
CDR3aa: CAWETGTYGYTF
CDR3nt: TGTGCCTGGGAAACAGGCACCTATGGCTACACCTTC

abundance: -
v_gene: TRBV12-3/TRBV12-4
len: 13
d_gene: -
j_gene: TRBJ2-2
CDR3aa: CASSFTAGGELFF
CDR3nt: TGTGCCAGCAGTTTTACCGCGGGCGGGGAGCTGTTTTTT

abundance: -
v_gene: TRBV21-1
len: 16
d_gene: -
j_gene: TRBJ2-3
CDR3aa: CASISPQRESNDTQYF
CDR3nt: TGTGCCAGCATCTCGCCCCAGCGGGAGTCTAACGATACGCAGTATTTT

abundance: -
v_gene: TRBV5-1
len: 14
d_gene: TRBD2
j_gene: TRBJ2-1
CDR3aa: CASRLSGSRDEQFF
CDR3nt: TGCGCCAGCAGGCTTAGCGGGAGTAGAGATGAGCAGTTCTTC

abundance: -
v_gene: TRBV27
len: 16
d_gene: TRBD1
j_gene: TRBJ2-7
CDR3aa: CASSLSPAGGRFEQYF
CDR3nt: TGTGCCAGCAGTTTATCCCCCGCAGGGGGCAGGTTCGAGCAGTACTTC

abundance: once
v_gene: TRBV6-5
len: 13
d_gene: -
j_gene: TRBJ1-3
CDR3aa: CASRREGVNTIYF
CDR3nt: TGTGCCAGCAGGCGGGAAGGGGTAAACACCATATATTTT

abundance: -
v_gene: TRBV27
len: 13
d_gene: TRBD2
j_gene: TRBJ2-1
CDR3aa: CASGLAGDNEQFF
CDR3nt: TGTGCCAGCGGGCTAGCGGGAGACAATGAGCAGTTCTTC

abundance: -
v_gene: TRBV5-1
len: 14
d_gene: -
j_gene: TRBJ1-1
CDR3aa: CASSLGPGDTEAFF
CDR3nt: TGCGCCAGCAGCTTGGGGCCGGGAGACACTGAAGCTTTCTTT

abundance: -
v_gene: TRBV7-2
len: 16
d_gene: -
j_gene: TRBJ1-1
CDR3aa: CASSSLRGQKGTEAFF
CDR3nt: TGTGCCAGCAGCTCGCTTAGGGGACAAAAGGGCACTGAAGCTTTCTTT

abundance: -
v_gene: TRBV18
len: 12
d_gene: -
j_gene: TRBJ2-7
CDR3aa: CASSTRQDEQYF
CDR3nt: TGTGCCAGCTCAACGCGACAAGACGAGCAGTACTTC

abundance: medium-sized
v_gene: TRBV18
len: 15
d_gene: TRBD1
j_gene: TRBJ1-6
CDR3aa: CASSPAGTGDSPLHF
CDR3nt: TGTGCCAGCTCACCAGCCGGGACAGGGGATTCACCCCTCCACTTT

abundance: -
v_gene: TRBV28
len: 15
d_gene: -
j_gene: TRBJ2-7
CDR3aa: CASSSPTVFSYEQYF
CDR3nt: TGTGCCAGCAGTTCCCCGACAGTCTTCTCCTACGAGCAGTACTTC

abundance: -
v_gene: TRBV19
len: 14
d_gene: -
j_gene: TRBJ2-2
CDR3aa: CASSILGATGELFF
CDR3nt: TGTGCCAGTAGTATCCTAGGGGCCACCGGGGAGCTGTTTTTT

abundance: -
v_gene: TRBV15
len: 13
d_gene: -
j_gene: TRBJ1-6
CDR3aa: CATSSGEASPLHF
CDR3nt: TGTGCCACCAGCTCGGGGGAAGCTTCACCCCTCCACTTT

abundance: -
v_gene: TRBV6-5
len: 12
d_gene: -
j_gene: TRBJ2-1
CDR3aa: CASGLLTGEQFF
CDR3nt: TGTGCCAGCGGATTATTGACCGGGGAGCAGTTCTTC

abundance: -
v_gene: TRBV6-6
len: 15
d_gene: -
j_gene: TRBJ1-5
CDR3aa: CASSPGWRSNQPQHF
CDR3nt: TGTGCCAGCAGTCCAGGGTGGAGGAGCAATCAGCCCCAGCATTTT

abundance: -
v_gene: TRBV6-5
len: 13
d_gene: -
j_gene: TRBJ2-5
CDR3aa: CASSHGVQETQYF
CDR3nt: TGTGCCAGCAGCCACGGGGTTCAAGAGACCCAGTACTTC

abundance: -
v_gene: TRBV5-4
len: 13
d_gene: -
j_gene: TRBJ2-7
CDR3aa: CASSLEFSYEQYF
CDR3nt: TGTGCCAGCAGCTTGGAGTTCTCCTACGAGCAGTACTTC

abundance: -
v_gene: TRBV2
len: 18
d_gene: TRBD1
j_gene: TRBJ1-2
CDR3aa: CARPRAKWGTGAMEGYTF
CDR3nt: TGTGCCAGGCCGAGGGCCAAGTGGGGGACAGGGGCTATGGAGGGCTACACCTTC

abundance: -
v_gene: TRBV14
len: 13
d_gene: -
j_gene: TRBJ1-2
CDR3aa: CASSPGDTLITTF
CDR3nt: TGTGCCAGCAGTCCAGGAGACACCCTAATTACCACCTTC

abundance: -
v_gene: TRBV6-4
len: 14
d_gene: -
j_gene: TRBJ1-2
CDR3aa: CASSDSRTNYGYTF
CDR3nt: TGTGCCAGCAGTGACTCTAGAACCAACTATGGCTACACCTTC

abundance: -
v_gene: TRBV4-1
len: 15
d_gene: -
j_gene: TRBJ2-1
CDR3aa: CASSQDDLKDNEQFF
CDR3nt: TGCGCCAGCAGCCAGGACGATTTGAAGGACAATGAGCAGTTCTTC

abundance: once
v_gene: TRBV2
len: 14
d_gene: -
j_gene: TRBJ1-1
CDR3aa: CASSQRPRETEAFF
CDR3nt: TGTGCCAGCAGCCAACGACCGAGGGAAACTGAAGCTTTCTTT

abundance: -
v_gene: TRBV18
len: 14
d_gene: -
j_gene: TRBJ1-2
CDR3aa: CASSQQEVNYGYTF
CDR3nt: TGTGCCAGCTCACAACAGGAAGTCAACTATGGCTACACCTTC

abundance: -
v_gene: TRBV27
len: 14
d_gene: -
j_gene: TRBJ1-5
CDR3aa: CASSFRGTYQPQHF
CDR3nt: TGTGCCAGCAGTTTCAGGGGCACTTATCAGCCCCAGCATTTT

abundance: -
v_gene: TRBV25-1
len: 16
d_gene: -
j_gene: TRBJ1-1
CDR3aa: CASSPLGGYHRTEAFF
CDR3nt: TGTGCCAGCAGTCCGTTGGGCGGATACCATCGAACTGAAGCTTTCTTT

abundance: -
v_gene: TRBV7-2
len: 14
d_gene: -
j_gene: TRBJ2-7
CDR3aa: CASTATSGQEEQYF
CDR3nt: TGTGCCAGTACCGCTACCAGCGGCCAAGAGGAGCAGTACTTC

abundance: -
v_gene: TRBV2
len: 11
d_gene: -
j_gene: TRBJ2-1
CDR3aa: CASSARLVQFF
CDR3nt: TGTGCCAGCAGCGCCCGTTTGGTGCAGTTCTTC

abundance: -
v_gene: TRBV10-2
len: 17
d_gene: -
j_gene: TRBJ1-1
CDR3aa: CASSERIPGRRNTEAFF
CDR3nt: TGCGCCAGCAGTGAGAGGATACCGGGACGCAGGAACACTGAAGCTTTCTTT

abundance: -
v_gene: TRBV7-6
len: 22
d_gene: TRBD2
j_gene: TRBJ2-2
CDR3aa: CASSLSSRLGLAGGKNTGELFF
CDR3nt: TGTGCCAGCAGCTTATCTTCCAGGCTGGGACTAGCGGGGGGAAAGAACACCGGGGAGCTGTTTTTT

abundance: -
v_gene: TRBV10-3
len: 15
d_gene: -
j_gene: TRBJ1-1
CDR3aa: CAISEGQAGDTEAFF
CDR3nt: TGTGCCATCAGTGAGGGCCAGGCCGGGGACACTGAAGCTTTCTTT